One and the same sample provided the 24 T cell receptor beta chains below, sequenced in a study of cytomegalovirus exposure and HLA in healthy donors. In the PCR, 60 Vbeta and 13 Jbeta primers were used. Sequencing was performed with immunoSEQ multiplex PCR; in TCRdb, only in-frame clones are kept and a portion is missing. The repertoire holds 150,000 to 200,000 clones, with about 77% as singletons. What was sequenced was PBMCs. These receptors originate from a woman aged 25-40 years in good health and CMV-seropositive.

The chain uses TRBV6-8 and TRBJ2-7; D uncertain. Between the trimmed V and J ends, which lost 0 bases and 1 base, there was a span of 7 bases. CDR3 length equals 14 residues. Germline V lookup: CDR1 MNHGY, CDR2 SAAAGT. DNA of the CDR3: TGTGCCAGCAGTTACTCGTGGCAGTCCTACGAGCAGTACTTC. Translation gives CASSYSWQSYEQYF.

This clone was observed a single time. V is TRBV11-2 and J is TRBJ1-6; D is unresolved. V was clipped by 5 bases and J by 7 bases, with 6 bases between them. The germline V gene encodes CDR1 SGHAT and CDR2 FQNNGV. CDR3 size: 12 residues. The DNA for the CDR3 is TGTGCCAGCAGCCCTAGGAATTCACCCCTCCACTTT. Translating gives CASSPRNSPLHF. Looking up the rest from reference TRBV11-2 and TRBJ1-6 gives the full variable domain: EAGVAQSPRYKIIEKRQSVAFWCNPISGHATLYWYQQILGQGPKLLIQFQNNGVVDDSQLPKDRFSAERLKGVDSTLKIQPAKLEDSAVYLCASSPRNSPLHFGNGTRLTVT.

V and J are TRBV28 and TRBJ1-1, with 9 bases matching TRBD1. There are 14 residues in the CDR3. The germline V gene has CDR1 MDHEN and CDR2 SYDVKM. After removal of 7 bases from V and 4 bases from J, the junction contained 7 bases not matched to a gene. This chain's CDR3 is CASTPATGGTEAFF. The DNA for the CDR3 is TGTGCCAGCACCCCCGCGACAGGGGGCACTGAAGCTTTCTTT.

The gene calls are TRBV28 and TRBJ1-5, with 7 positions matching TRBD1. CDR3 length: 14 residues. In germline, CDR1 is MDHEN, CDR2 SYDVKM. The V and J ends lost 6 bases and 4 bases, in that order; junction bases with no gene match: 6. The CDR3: CASSPGTANQPQHF. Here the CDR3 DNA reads TGTGCCAGCAGCCCCGGGACAGCGAATCAGCCCCAGCATTTT. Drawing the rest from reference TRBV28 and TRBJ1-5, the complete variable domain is DVKVTQSSRYLVKRTGEKVFLECVQDMDHENMFWYRQDPGLGLRLIYFSYDVKMKEKGDIPEGYSVSREKKERFSLILESASTNQTSMYLCASSPGTANQPQHFGDGTRLSIL.

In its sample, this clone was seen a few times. The CDR3 DNA reads as TGCGCCAGCAGCCAAGACGGGATTTACACAGATACGCAGTATTTT. This gives the protein CASSQDGIYTDTQYF. This rearrangement joins TRBV4-1 to TRBJ2-3; maybe TRBD2 (5 bases). CDR1 MGHRA and CDR2 YSYEKL come from the germline V gene. The CDR3 consists of 15 residues. The V and J ends lost 0 bases and 2 bases respectively, with 9 bases between them.

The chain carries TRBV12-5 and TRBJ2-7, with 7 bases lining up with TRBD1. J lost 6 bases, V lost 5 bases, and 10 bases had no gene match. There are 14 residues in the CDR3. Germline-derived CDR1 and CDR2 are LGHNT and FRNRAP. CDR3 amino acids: CASGPQGQHREQYF. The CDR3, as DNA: TGTGCTAGTGGTCCCCAGGGACAGCATCGCGAGCAGTACTTC.

This CDR3 reads CASSPTAPSTSYEQYF. The CDR3 coding sequence is TGTGCCAGCAGCCCCACGGCCCCTTCGACTTCCTACGAGCAGTACTTC. The chain carries TRBV7-2 and TRBJ2-7; D gene ambiguous. CDR1 SGHTA and CDR2 FQGNSA come from the germline V gene. Trimming took 5 bases from V and 1 from J, leaving 18 bases between them. CDR3 length equals 16 residues.

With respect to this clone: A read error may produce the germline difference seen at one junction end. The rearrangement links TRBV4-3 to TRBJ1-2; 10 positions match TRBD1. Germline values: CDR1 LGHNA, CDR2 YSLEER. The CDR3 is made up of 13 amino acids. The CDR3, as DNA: TGCGCCAGCAGCCGACAGGGGGCTTATGTCTACACCTTC. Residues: CASSRQGAYVYTF.

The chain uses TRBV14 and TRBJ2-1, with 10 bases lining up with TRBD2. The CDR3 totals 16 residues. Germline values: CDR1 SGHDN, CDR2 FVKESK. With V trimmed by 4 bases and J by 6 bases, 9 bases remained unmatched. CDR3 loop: CASSRASGGTTNEQFF. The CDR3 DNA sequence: TGTGCCAGCAGCCGGGCTAGCGGGGGAACAACCAATGAGCAGTTCTTC.

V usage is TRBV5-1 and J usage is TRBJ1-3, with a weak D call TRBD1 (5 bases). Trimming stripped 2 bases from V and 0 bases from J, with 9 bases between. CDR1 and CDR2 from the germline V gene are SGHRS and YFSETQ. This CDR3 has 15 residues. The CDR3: CASSFGGLSGNTIYF. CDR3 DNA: TGCGCCAGCAGCTTCGGGGGTCTCTCTGGAAACACCATATATTTT.

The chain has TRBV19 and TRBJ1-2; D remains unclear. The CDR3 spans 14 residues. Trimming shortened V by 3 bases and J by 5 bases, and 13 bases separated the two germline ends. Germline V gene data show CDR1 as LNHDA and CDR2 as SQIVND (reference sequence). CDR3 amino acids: CASSMARRGYGYTF. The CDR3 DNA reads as TGTGCCAGTAGTATGGCGCGGCGGGGTTATGGCTACACCTTC.

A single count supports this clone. Here the CDR3 DNA reads TGTGCCAGCAGCTTAGCCCGGACACTTAACTATGGCTACACCTTC. It yields the protein CASSLARTLNYGYTF. The rearrangement uses TRBV11-2 and TRBJ1-2; a possible D gene is TRBD1 (5 bases). Germline CDR1 is SGHAT and CDR2 is FQNNGV. V was pared by 1 base and J by 1 base, with 10 bases between. The CDR3 contains 15 residues.

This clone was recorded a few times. CDR3 DNA: TGTGCCAGCAGCACCCCCACGGGGAGCTACACCTTC. This encodes CASSTPTGSYTF. This rearrangement joins TRBV7-2 to TRBJ1-2, with D hard to call. V shed 5 bases and J shed 9 bases, with 13 bases lying between them. Germline-derived CDR1 and CDR2 are SGHTA and FQGNSA. This CDR3 is 12 amino acids long.

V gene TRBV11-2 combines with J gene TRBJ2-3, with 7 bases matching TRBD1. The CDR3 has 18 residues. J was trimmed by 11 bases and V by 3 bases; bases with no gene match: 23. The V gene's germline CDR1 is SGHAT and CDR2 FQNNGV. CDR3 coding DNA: TGTGCCAGCAGCTTGAGAGCTCCGGGACAGAAGATACGGGTGAAGCAGTATTTT. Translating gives CASSLRAPGQKIRVKQYF.

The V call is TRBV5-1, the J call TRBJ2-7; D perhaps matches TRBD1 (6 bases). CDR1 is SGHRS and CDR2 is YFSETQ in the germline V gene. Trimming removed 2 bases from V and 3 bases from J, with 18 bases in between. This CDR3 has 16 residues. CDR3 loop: CASSFASTGSHYEQYF. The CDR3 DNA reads TGCGCCAGCAGCTTTGCCTCGACAGGATCCCACTACGAGCAGTACTTC.

The CDR3 here is CASSLDGTQYF. CDR3 bases: TGTGCCAGCAGCTTAGACGGTACGCAGTATTTT. The chain is built from TRBV7-2 and TRBJ2-3; D uncertain. The CDR3 runs 11 residues. Germline CDR1 SGHTA, CDR2 FQGNSA. The V end was cut by 1 base, the J end by 8 bases, with 4 bases between.

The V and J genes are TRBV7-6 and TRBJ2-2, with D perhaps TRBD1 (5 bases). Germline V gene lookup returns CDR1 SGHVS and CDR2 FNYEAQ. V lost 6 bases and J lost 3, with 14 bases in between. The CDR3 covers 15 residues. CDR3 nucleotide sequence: TGTGCCAGCAGTAGAGTGGGGCGTGACACCGGGGAGCTGTTTTTT. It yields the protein CASSRVGRDTGELFF.

This CDR3 is CASSQEPGRVVTPYSPLHF. In DNA, the CDR3 is TGCGCCAGCAGCCAAGAACCAGGCCGTGTGGTGACGCCTTATTCACCCCTCCACTTT. The chain uses TRBV4-3 and TRBJ1-6; no clear D. The germline V gene has CDR1 LGHNA and CDR2 YSLEER. Trimming stripped 0 bases from V and 8 bases from J, with 23 bases between. The CDR3 is 19 residues long.

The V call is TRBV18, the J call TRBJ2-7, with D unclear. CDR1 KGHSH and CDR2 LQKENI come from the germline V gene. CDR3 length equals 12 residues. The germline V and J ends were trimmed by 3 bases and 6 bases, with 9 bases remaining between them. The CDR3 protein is CASSPKLGEQYF. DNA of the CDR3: TGTGCCAGCTCACCTAAACTCGGCGAGCAGTACTTC.

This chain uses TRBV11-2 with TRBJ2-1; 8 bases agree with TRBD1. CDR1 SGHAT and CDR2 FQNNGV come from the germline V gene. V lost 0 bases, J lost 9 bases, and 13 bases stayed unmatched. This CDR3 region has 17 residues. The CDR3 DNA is TGTGCCAGCAGCTTAGAAGGGTTGCGGACAGGGTATACTGAGCAGTTCTTC. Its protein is CASSLEGLRTGYTEQFF. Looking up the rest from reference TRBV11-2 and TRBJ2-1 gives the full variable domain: EAGVAQSPRYKIIEKRQSVAFWCNPISGHATLYWYQQILGQGPKLLIQFQNNGVVDDSQLPKDRFSAERLKGVDSTLKIQPAKLEDSAVYLCASSLEGLRTGYTEQFFGPGTRLTVL.

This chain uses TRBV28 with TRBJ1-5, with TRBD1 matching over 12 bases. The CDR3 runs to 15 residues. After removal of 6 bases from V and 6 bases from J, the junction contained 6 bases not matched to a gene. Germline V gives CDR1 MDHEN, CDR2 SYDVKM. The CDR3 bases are TGTGCCAGCAGCCGGGACAGGGGGCTTGGTCAGCCCCAGCATTTT. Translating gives CASSRDRGLGQPQHF.

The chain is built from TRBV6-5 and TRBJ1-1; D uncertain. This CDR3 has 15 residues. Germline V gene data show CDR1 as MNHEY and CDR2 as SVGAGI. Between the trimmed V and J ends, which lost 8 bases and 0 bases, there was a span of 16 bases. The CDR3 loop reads CASRTTFPMNTEAFF. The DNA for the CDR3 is TGTGCCAGCCGAACCACCTTTCCTATGAACACTGAAGCTTTCTTT.

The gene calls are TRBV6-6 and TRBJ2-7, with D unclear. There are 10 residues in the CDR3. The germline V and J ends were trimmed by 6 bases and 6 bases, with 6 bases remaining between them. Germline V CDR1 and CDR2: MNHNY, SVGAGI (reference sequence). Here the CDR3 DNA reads TGTGCCAGCAGATACCGCGAGCAGTACTTC. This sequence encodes CASRYREQYF.

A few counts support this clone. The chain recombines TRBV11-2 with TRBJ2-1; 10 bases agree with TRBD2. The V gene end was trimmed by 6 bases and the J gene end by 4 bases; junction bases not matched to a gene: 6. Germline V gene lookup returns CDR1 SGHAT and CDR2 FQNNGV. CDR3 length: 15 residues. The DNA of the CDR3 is TGTGCCAGCAGTTCCGGGACTAGCGATTACAATGAGCAGTTCTTC. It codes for CASSSGTSDYNEQFF.